This TCR beta chain stems from a study of blood T cell repertoires in COVID-19. The germline V gene encodes CDR1 KGHDR and CDR2 SFDVKD. The CDR3 totals 12 residues. V was pared by 4 bases and J by 5 bases, with 4 bases between. This clone occurred a few times. Profiling relied on immunoSEQ multiplex PCR, and the TCRdb table lists in-frame clones only, not all of them. The sample records some 40,000 clones, more than 85% being singletons. The sample consisted of peripheral blood. The TCR sequence derives from a man aged 65-85 years with acute or convalescent COVID-19. The chain combines TRBV24-1 with TRBJ2-2, with D unresolved. The chain's CDR3 is CATSETTGELFF. The CDR3 coding sequence is TGTGCCACCAGTGAAACAACCGGGGAGCTGTTTTTT.